These T cell receptor beta chains were read from a single sample in a study of molecular identifiers for immune sequencing clone quantification. Each CDR3 protein is one row after TCRdb ran MiXCR on the PCR reads. Among approximately 680,000 distinct CDR3 sequences listed, 25% were seen once. Sequenced: naive CD8+ T cells from blood, with Jurkat cell RNA spiked in. All receptors derive from a human donor in good health. Some libraries in this study had Jurkat cell RNA spiked in. Both conserved end residues are part of each CDR3. D genes are given only for firm matches. The listing skips clone size in some rows; elsewhere it reads once, few, many or a size class.

j_gene,abundance,v_gene,d_gene,CDR3nt,CDR3aa
TRBJ2-5,many,TRBV4-1,.,TGCGCCAGCAGCCAAGGTGGGGTCTCGAAATTGGAGACCCAGTACTTC,CASSQGGVSKLETQYF
TRBJ1-1,few,TRBV20-1,TRBD1,TGCAGTGCTAGGGACAGGGCTCTGTACACTGAAGCTTTCTTT,CSARDRALYTEAFF
TRBJ2-5,many,TRBV4-3,.,TGCGCCAGCAGCCAAGGGGTACTTGAGACCCAGTACTTC,CASSQGVLETQYF
TRBJ1-1,many,TRBV2,.,TGTGCCAGGACGGGGGGTTCGGTCACTGAAGCTTTCTTT,CARTGGSVTEAFF
TRBJ2-7,many,TRBV5-4,.,TGTGCCAGCAGCTTGGAGGGCACAAGTATACTGTACGAGCAGTACTTC,CASSLEGTSILYEQYF
TRBJ2-7,.,TRBV14,TRBD1,TGTGCCAGCAGCAGACGGGACAGGAGCTTAGGGAACGAGCAGTACTTC,CASSRRDRSLGNEQYF
TRBJ2-1,many,TRBV7-2,.,TGTGCCAGCAGCTTAGACCCGGGACCCGATTTGGGAAATGAGCAGTTCTTC,CASSLDPGPDLGNEQFF
TRBJ2-3,many,TRBV4-1,.,TGCGCCAGCAGCCAAGATGGCGGCTCCATTTTTACTGATACGCAGTATTTT,CASSQDGGSIFTDTQYF
TRBJ2-7,.,TRBV9,TRBD1,TGTGCCAGCAGCGCCGGGACAGGGGGCGGGTACGAGCAGTACTTC,CASSAGTGGGYEQYF
TRBJ2-3,many,TRBV10-2,.,TGCGCCAGCAGTGTGGGGGGAGTTACGCAGTATTTT,CASSVGGVTQYF
TRBJ1-4,few,TRBV12-3/TRBV12-4,.,TGTGCCAGCAGTTTAGCGGGTGTGGAAAAACTGTTTTTT,CASSLAGVEKLFF
TRBJ2-7,few,TRBV14,.,TGTGCCAGCAGCATGTTGTCCGAGCAGTACTTC,CASSMLSEQYF
TRBJ2-2,many,TRBV3-1,TRBD2,TGTGCCAGCAGCCAAGATCCTCTAGCGGGAGGGCCACTGGAGACCGGGGAGCTGTTTTTT,CASSQDPLAGGPLETGELFF
TRBJ1-1,.,TRBV19,.,TGTGCCAGTAGTATCGGAAGGGACACTGAAGCTTTCTTT,CASSIGRDTEAFF
TRBJ2-1,few,TRBV19,.,TGTGCCAGTAGATCCGGGGTCAATGAGCAGTTCTTC,CASRSGVNEQFF
TRBJ2-3,many,TRBV7-2,TRBD2,TGTGCCAGCAGCCCGCTGGGACTAGCGGACAACACAGATACGCAGTATTTT,CASSPLGLADNTDTQYF
TRBJ1-2,many,TRBV20-1,TRBD1,TGCAGTGCTCCCCAAACCACAGGGGAAGGCGGCTACACCTTC,CSAPQTTGEGGYTF
TRBJ1-6,.,TRBV5-6,.,TGTGCCAGCAGCTTGGGGGGAGCTTTTGGGACATCCCTCCACTTT,CASSLGGAFGTSLHF
TRBJ2-5,.,TRBV7-2,TRBD2,TGTGCCAGCAGCCTCCGACGGACTAGCGGGGAAGAGACCCAGTACTTC,CASSLRRTSGEETQYF
TRBJ1-3,few,TRBV27,.,TGTGCCAGCAGTTTATCTCGCGGAAACACCATATATTTT,CASSLSRGNTIYF
TRBJ1-2,few,TRBV4-1,TRBD1,TGCGCCAGCAGCCAAGACCCGGGACAGGGCTATGGCTACACCTTC,CASSQDPGQGYGYTF
TRBJ1-6,.,TRBV3-1,.,TGTGCCAGCAGCCAAGGTGGATACCCCTATAATTCACCCCTCCACTTT,CASSQGGYPYNSPLHF
TRBJ2-1,many,TRBV9,.,TGTGCCAGCAGCGTTGTTCCAGGGAATGAGCAGTTCTTC,CASSVVPGNEQFF
TRBJ2-5,.,TRBV7-9,TRBD2,TGTGTCAGCAGCTTAGTTCTAGCGGCGTACCAAGAGACCCAGTACTTC,CVSSLVLAAYQETQYF
TRBJ2-5,.,TRBV6-2/TRBV6-3,.,TGTGCCAGCACCTTGGCACCTGTCAAGAAAGAGACCCAGTACTTC,CASTLAPVKKETQYF
TRBJ1-1,many,TRBV6-2/TRBV6-3,.,TGTGCCAGCAGTTACTCGTTGTTCGGGGCCCCGAACACTGAAGCTTTCTTT,CASSYSLFGAPNTEAFF
TRBJ2-4,few,TRBV2,TRBD2,TGTGCCAGCAGTGAGAGCGGGGGAAGGAACATTCAGTACTTC,CASSESGGRNIQYF
TRBJ1-5,few,TRBV6-2/TRBV6-3,TRBD1,TGTGCCAGCAGTCCCCAGGGGGGGGGAGATCAGCCCCAGCATTTT,CASSPQGGGDQPQHF
TRBJ2-2,.,TRBV27,TRBD1,TGTGCCAGCAGTCCTCGGACAGGGGGCTACACCGGGGAGCTGTTTTTT,CASSPRTGGYTGELFF
TRBJ2-1,many,TRBV30,TRBD2,TGTGCCTGGGAGCGGGGGCTTAATGAGCAGTTCTTC,CAWERGLNEQFF
TRBJ2-7,few,TRBV7-9,TRBD1,TGTGCCAGCAGCTCAGCCGGGACAGAAAAATACGAGCAGTACTTC,CASSSAGTEKYEQYF
TRBJ2-1,few,TRBV24-1,.,TGTGCCACCTCCCCAGGGTTTTTCCCCTACAATGAGCAGTTCTTC,CATSPGFFPYNEQFF
TRBJ2-5,many,TRBV12-3/TRBV12-4,.,TGTGCCAGCAGTTCAATAGCGTCGGGGGAGACCCAGTACTTC,CASSSIASGETQYF
TRBJ1-1,few,TRBV7-9,.,TGTGCCAGCACCTTGGATGGCACTGAAGCTTTCTTT,CASTLDGTEAFF
TRBJ1-3,once,TRBV5-6,.,TGTGCCGGCAGCTTTGAGGCAGGGGGAAACACCATATATTTT,CAGSFEAGGNTIYF
TRBJ2-3,many,TRBV4-1,TRBD2,TGCGCCAGCAGAAGCGGGGGGAGGGGAGATACGCAGTATTTT,CASRSGGRGDTQYF
TRBJ1-1,many,TRBV10-1,.,TGCGCCAGCAGTGAGTTTGGGCAAGAAGCTTTCTTT,CASSEFGQEAFF
TRBJ2-7,many,TRBV28,.,TGTGCCAGCAGTTTACTCCCGTTCAAGCGGAGCTCCTACGAGCAGTACTTC,CASSLLPFKRSSYEQYF
TRBJ2-1,many,TRBV9,TRBD2,TGTGCCAGCAGCCCTGCTAGCGGCTACTCCTACAATGAGCAGTTCTTC,CASSPASGYSYNEQFF
TRBJ2-5,once,TRBV2,TRBD2,TGTGCCAGCAGTGTCCCTAGCGGGGGGGTAAAGGAGACCCAGTACTTC,CASSVPSGGVKETQYF
TRBJ1-2,.,TRBV7-9,.,TGTGCCAGCAGCTTAGGCGCAGGGGAGAACTATGGCTACACCTTC,CASSLGAGENYGYTF
TRBJ2-7,many,TRBV4-1,TRBD1,TGCGCCAGCAGCCAAGCGATTGGGACAGCAGGCTTCTCCTACGAGCAGTACTTC,CASSQAIGTAGFSYEQYF
TRBJ2-2,many,TRBV6-2/TRBV6-3,.,TGTGCCAGCAGTTTAGGCGAAGCGAACACCGGGGAGCTGTTTTTT,CASSLGEANTGELFF
TRBJ2-7,.,TRBV7-3,.,TGTGCCAGCAGCTTATGGGGGGGCGACGAGCAGTACTTC,CASSLWGGDEQYF
TRBJ1-1,many,TRBV7-9,.,TGTGCCAGCAGCTTTCCAGGGGAGACTGAAGCTTTCTTT,CASSFPGETEAFF
TRBJ2-7,few,TRBV10-3,.,TGTGCCATCAGTACTGACAAGAGGCGTTCCTACGAGCAGTACTTC,CAISTDKRRSYEQYF
TRBJ2-7,.,TRBV10-3,TRBD2,TGTGCCATAACAAATGGGGGGGGACCGCACGAGCAGTACTTC,CAITNGGGPHEQYF
TRBJ2-7,few,TRBV7-9,.,TGTGCCAGCAGCGATTCGACCGGTAGATACGAGCAGTACTTC,CASSDSTGRYEQYF
TRBJ2-7,many,TRBV28,.,TGTGCCAGCAGTTTGGCCCTCCTTGGGCATAGCTCCTACGAGCAGTACTTC,CASSLALLGHSSYEQYF
TRBJ1-1,.,TRBV4-3,.,TGCGCCAGCAGCCAAGAAAGGTTTCAGAACACTGAAGCTTTCTTT,CASSQERFQNTEAFF
TRBJ2-7,many,TRBV7-2,.,TGCGCCAGCAGCTTTTATAAAAGCTCCTACGAGCAGTACTTC,CASSFYKSSYEQYF
TRBJ1-2,many,TRBV4-3,.,TGCGCCAGCAGCCAAGAGGGGGGGTATGGCTACACCTTC,CASSQEGGYGYTF